This TCR beta chain stems from a study of T cells in Graves' hyperthyroidism and ophthalmopathy (dated by TCRdb to about 2019). Concerning the study at large: Peripheral blood samples were taken at initial diagnosis, before any treatment was given. To identify distinguishing TCR V-J signatures, a discovery cohort of about a hundred patients was used, comprising 43 with Graves' ophthalmopathy and under 60 with stable Graves' hyperthyroidism. Whether ophthalmopathy could be predicted prospectively was tested in an independent validation cohort made up of roughly 20 hyperthyroidism patients plus 17 patients who later progressed to ophthalmopathy. The approximately 95 discovery patients were divided at random into training and test sets in a 7:3 ratio. The study also compared thyroid tissue and blood T-cell repertoires from five or six Graves' hyperthyroidism patients. Once sampling was done, hyperthyroidism patients were given methimazole at a starting dose of 30 mg daily, whereas ophthalmopathy patients were given high-dose intravenous methylprednisolone. According to the paper, TCR Vbeta CDR3 sequencing was carried out on 120 to 150 peripheral blood samples, which came from fewer than 50 ophthalmopathy, 70 to 80 hyperthyroidism and around 17 progressor patients.

Broad study findings and their caveats: Blood samples also contained most of the expanded thyroid clonotypes (frequency above 0.001), which suggests that blood repertoires may reflect thyroid immune responses. In validation, progression to ophthalmopathy was predicted by the model with roughly 71% sensitivity and nearly 75% specificity, a median of about 6 months before onset. Sample size was not statistically predetermined, and investigators were not blinded to group allocation. A model built on a 13 V-J signature distinguished ophthalmopathy from stable hyperthyroidism, reaching roughly 88% sensitivity and around 81% specificity in cross-validation and 80%/75% in testing.

As concerns this clonotype: No cognate antigen has been identified for it. Base qualities were left out, and no much larger clone turns up one base away.

Between the V and J ends, shortened by 0 bases and 5 bases respectively, the junction contains 11 bases. The CDR3 holds 15 amino acids from the cysteine to the phenylalanine. This entry keeps only the CDR3 DNA: 45 bases, framed from base 1. The CDR1 and CDR2 encoded by the germline V gene are ENHRY and SYGVKD. The TCR beta CDR3 regions were amplified from the RNA transcripts. The first round of RT-PCR for the TCR CDR3 was performed with the HTBI primer set and the Qiagen OneStep RT-PCR kit. The libraries were constructed in a second round of multiplex PCR and then size-selected and purified. The libraries were sequenced on an Illumina HiSeq2000 using paired-end 100 bp reads. In the original analysis: Raw data were processed with SOAPnuke, discarding reads with adapters, uncalled bases, mean Phred below 15, or no exact constant-primer or identifier match. High-quality paired reads were merged using COPE v1.2.5, and each unique nucleotide sequence was defined as a clonotype. MiTCR v1.1 was used to align clonotypes to the IMGT TRBV, TRBD and TRBJ reference segments. The analysis was restricted to V-J combinations with a frequency above 0.0001, which together covered 99% to 99.2% of the repertoires. A TCS score was defined as the ratio between F50 (clonal expansion) and ExV (chaos), using BLOSUM62-based TCRdist between CDR3 peptides within each V-J. Welch's t-statistics and random forest reduced around 550 V-J features to some 14, which were used in a naive Bayes classifier (R e1071). TCRdb reworked the public reads: Q25 trimming with fastp, MiXCR clone assembly, productive beta chains retained. Each entry merges the rows of one CDR3 protein and shows their most common DNA and genes. These V and J calls derive from TCRdb rather than the authors' analysis. In all, the sample holds 300,000 to 350,000 distinct CDR3 sequences, and 18% of those were seen once. Under 55% of the sample is in the top ten clones.

Stable Graves' hyperthyroidism was defined as no progression to ophthalmopathy during 18 months of follow-up. The hyperthyroidism patients were between 18 and 65 years old and newly diagnosed, with a disease duration of less than 2 months. Patients with uncontrolled infections, other autoimmune diseases, pregnancy or lactation were excluded. Diagnoses relied on clinical symptoms, serum thyroxine and TRAb, thyroid ultrasound and orbital computed tomography. PBMCs were isolated from 7.5 to 10 ml of fresh peripheral blood by Ficoll-Paque density gradient centrifugation. Trizol reagent was used to extract total RNA, and RNA quality was then checked on an Agilent 2100 Bioanalyzer.

The V and J genes are TRBV10-3 and TRBJ2-1, with TRBD1 as a weak D call on 6 bases. Material for sequencing was blood. The receptor's source is a woman aged 50 to 65 with Graves' hyperthyroidism. The CDR3 has the sequence CAISESRAGDNEQFF. Read as DNA, the sequence is TGTGCCATCAGTGAGTCTAGGGCAGGGGACAATGAGCAGTTCTTC.